This T cell receptor (beta chain) is drawn from a study of blood T cell repertoires in COVID-19. This clone was seen only once. Germline values: CDR1 SGHTA, CDR2 FQGTGA. The V end lost 5 bases, the J end lost 8 bases, and 12 bases lay between the germline ends. The CDR3 totals 13 residues. Original processing notes: Using reference gene primer amplification, nucleated cell counts were estimated. Some clones are missing from TCRdb's copy, which holds only in-frame ones; the method was immunoSEQ multiplex PCR. V, J and clone size derive from that table, while D and trimming were established from the DNA sequence. The table shows 200,000 to 250,000 clones, with around nine tenths occurring only once.

The sample consisted of peripheral blood. The TCR comes from a woman in her fifties or sixties who had recovered from COVID-19. This sequence joins TRBV7-3 and TRBJ2-2; D might be TRBD2 (5 bases). Written as DNA, the CDR3 is TGTGCCAGCAGCCCCCAAGGGAGAGGGGAGCTGTTTTTT. Translation gives CASSPQGRGELFF.